The 30 T cell receptor beta chains in this list originate from one sample, sequenced in a study of blood T cells in healthy people across ages. The use of a sample-barcoded 5' primer and a J-beta primer mix characterized a second PCR of roughly 6 to 11 cycles. TCRdb re-analysed the 5' RACE reads in MiXCR, keeping a single row per CDR3 protein. The sample has hundreds of thousands of distinct CDR3 sequences, approximately 30% seen once. Sample: blood. Receptor source: a woman of 80 years or more in good health.

This clonotype was seen once. The V gene is TRBV28, the J gene TRBJ1-5; D gene uncertain. V dropped 5 bases and J dropped 0 bases, with 5 bases sitting between them. CDR3 length: 13 amino acids. Germline V gene lookup returns CDR1 MDHEN and CDR2 SYDVKM. This chain's CDR3 is CASSHLSNQPQHF. DNA of the CDR3: TGTGCCAGCAGTCACCTTAGCAATCAGCCCCAGCATTTT. Filled out from reference TRBV28 and TRBJ1-5, the complete variable domain reads DVKVTQSSRYLVKRTGEKVFLECVQDMDHENMFWYRQDPGLGLRLIYFSYDVKMKEKGDIPEGYSVSREKKERFSLILESASTNQTSMYLCASSHLSNQPQHFGDGTRLSIL.

This clonotype was recorded at least ten times. A much larger clone lies a single base off, so this may be a read error. V gene TRBV5-1 combines with J gene TRBJ2-5; 10 bases match TRBD1. Losses at the gene ends were 1 base for V and 5 bases for J; bases not matched to a gene: 5. The V gene's germline CDR1 is SGHRS and CDR2 YFSETQ. The length of the CDR3 is 15 residues. The DNA for the CDR3 is TGCGCCAGCAGCTTGAGACAGGGGGCTTGGGAGACCCAGTACTTC. It codes for CASSLRQGAWETQYF.

This clonotype has more than one count but fewer than ten. At one of its ends the junction is not consistent with the germline gene, which may arise from a read error. The chain couples TRBV3-1 to TRBJ1-5; D is unclear. The CDR3 is 15 residues long. Germline-derived CDR1 and CDR2 are LGHDT and YNNKEL (reference sequence). The CDR3 region has the DNA TGTGCCAGCAGCCAAGACCACCTTAGCAATCAGCCACAGCATTTT. It yields the protein CASSQDHLSNQPQHF.

The chain recombines TRBV6-5 with TRBJ1-3; a possible D gene is TRBD1 (5 bases). The CDR3 sequence is 12 residues long. CDR1 and CDR2 (germline): MNHEY, SVGAGI. V was shortened by 0 bases and J by 9 bases, with 6 bases between the two germline ends. CDR3: CASSYSGGTIYF. CDR3 bases: TGTGCCAGCAGTTACTCTGGGGGCACCATATATTTT.

The rearrangement uses TRBV6-6 and TRBJ1-1; D is ambiguous. Germline CDR1 MNHNY, CDR2 SVGAGI (reference sequence). The CDR3 is 12 amino acids. V dropped 7 bases and J dropped 8 bases, with 14 bases sitting between them. CDR3 DNA sequence: TGTGCCAGCAAGGGCGGCAGTCCCGAAGCTTTCTTT. Translation gives CASKGGSPEAFF.

The chain recombines TRBV6-2 or TRBV6-3 with TRBJ2-3; 7 nucleotides align to TRBD2. Germline CDR1 reads MNHEY; CDR2 reads SVGEGT. Germline trimming cut 8 bases from V and 2 bases from J; bases unmatched to any gene: 7. The CDR3 contains 14 residues. For the CDR3, the DNA is TGTGCCAGCGGGCCCACTAGCGCCACAGATACGCAGTATTTT. Residues: CASGPTSATDTQYF.

The genes are TRBV7-2 and TRBJ2-1; D is uncertain. The CDR3 sequence is 13 residues long. Germline V gene data show CDR1 as SGHTA and CDR2 as FQGNSA. Trimming took 6 bases from V and 2 from J, leaving 8 bases between them. CDR3 DNA: TGTGCCAGCAGTGGAACAGCCTACAATGAGCAGTTCTTC. This translates into CASSGTAYNEQFF.

The J gene is TRBJ2-5, the V gene TRBV25-1; no reliable D call. TRBJ2-4 explains the end of the DNA better; the J call may be wrong. Looked up from germline, CDR1 is MGHDK and CDR2 is SYGVNS. This CDR3 is 16 amino acids long. The CDR3 reads CASSRRIAVAKNIQYF. As DNA, the CDR3 is TGTGCCAGCAGTCGAAGGATAGCTGTAGCCAAAAACATTCAGTACTTC.

This clonotype was detected a few times. The rearrangement uses TRBV2 and TRBJ1-4; D gene ambiguous. Trimming took off 5 bases at V and 8 bases at J, with 18 bases between the two ends. In germline, CDR1 is SNHLY, CDR2 FYNNEI. This CDR3 spans 15 amino acids. CDR3 in DNA: TGTGCCAGCAGTCGCCTCCGGCCAGTTTTCGAAAAACTGTTTTTT. It yields the protein CASSRLRPVFEKLFF.

The V and J genes are TRBV7-3 and TRBJ2-5; D is ambiguous. The last part of the DNA fits TRBJ2-7 better; the J call may be wrong. The CDR3 sequence is 15 residues long. Germline V gives CDR1 SGHTA, CDR2 FQGTGA. The CDR3 DNA follows: TGTGCCAGCAGCTTAGAATTAGGAGCTCACTACGAGCAGTACTTC. Its translation: CASSLELGAHYEQYF.

The gene calls are TRBV5-1 and TRBJ2-1; D ambiguous. Germline V gene data show CDR1 as SGHRS and CDR2 as YFSETQ. V gave up 6 bases and J gave up 8 bases, with 12 bases separating them. The CDR3 extends over 12 amino acids. Written as DNA, the CDR3 is TGCGCCAGCATGGCAGGTCGGTATGAGCAGTTCTTC. Its translation is CASMAGRYEQFF.

This clonotype was counted at least ten times. The chain has TRBV20-1 and TRBJ2-5; TRBD2 matches 13 bases. The CDR3 extends over 15 amino acids. Trimming at V came to 6 bases and at J to 5 bases, leaving 9 bases not matched to a gene. Germline values: CDR1 DFQATT, CDR2 SNEGSKA (reference sequence). Here the CDR3 reads CSAGLAGAVGETQYF. CDR3 DNA sequence: TGCAGTGCCGGACTAGCGGGGGCCGTTGGGGAGACCCAGTACTTC.

In regard to this clonotype: It may be a read error: a sequence one base away is much more abundant. The chain carries TRBV12-3 or TRBV12-4 and TRBJ1-5, with TRBD1 as a possible D gene (6 bases). CDR3 size: 13 residues. The V end was cut by 6 bases, the J end by 5 bases, with 11 bases between. The CDR3, as DNA: TGTGCCAGCAGCTGGGGGGGGCATCAGCCCCAGCATTTT. It translates to CASSWGGHQPQHF.

This clonotype has ten or more counts. The J gene is TRBJ2-1, the V gene TRBV29-1; TRBD1 might be the D (5 bases). From germline, CDR1 is SQVTM and CDR2 ANQGSEA. The V end lost 4 bases, the J end lost 2 bases, and 15 bases lay between the germline ends. The CDR3 extends over 15 amino acids. CDR3 bases: TGCAGCGTTGGGAATCCAGGGATTACCTACAATGAGCAGTTCTTC. It encodes CSVGNPGITYNEQFF.

For this clonotype: A much larger clone lies a single base off, so this may be a read error. The chain links TRBV2 to TRBJ2-5; maybe TRBD2 (7 bases). CDR1 and CDR2 (germline): SNHLY, FYNNEI. There are 15 residues in the CDR3. The CDR3 sequence: CASRTAWGGQETQCF. In DNA form, the CDR3 reads TGTGCCAGCAGAACGGCTTGGGGGGGCCAAGAGACCCAGTGCTTC.

The chain's CDR3 is CASSATRDNEQFF. The CDR3 DNA reads as TGTGCCAGCAGCGCAACCAGGGACAATGAGCAGTTCTTC. The rearrangement links TRBV7-3 to TRBJ2-1; possible D gene TRBD1, 5 bases. The germline V gene has CDR1 SGHTA and CDR2 FQGTGA. The V end was cut by 5 bases, the J end by 5 bases, with 10 bases between. This CDR3 contains 13 residues.

This clonotype occurred a few times. A much larger clone lies one base from this, so it may be a read error. The genes are TRBV6-1 and TRBJ2-1; 11 positions match TRBD2. The J call could be wrong; TRBJ2-7 is a better fit for the DNA end. The CDR3 has 15 residues. Germline CDR1 MNHNS, CDR2 SASEGT. The chain's CDR3 is CATERLAGSYNEQYF. Here the CDR3 DNA reads TGTGCCACCGAAAGACTAGCGGGGAGCTACAATGAGCAGTACTTC.

This clonotype was seen a handful of times. The chain combines TRBV7-9 with TRBJ2-5; perhaps TRBD1 as D (5 bases). Trimming took off 5 bases at V and 5 bases at J, with 12 bases between the two ends. This CDR3 is built from 13 residues. Germline V lookup: CDR1 SEHNR, CDR2 FQNEAQ (reference sequence). The CDR3 loop is CASSARAKETQYF. The CDR3 region has the DNA TGTGCCAGCAGCGCCAGGGCCAAGGAGACCCAGTACTTC.

The chain uses TRBV4-3 and TRBJ2-4, with 9 bases lining up with TRBD2. The germline CDR1 and CDR2 sequences are LGHNA and YSLEER. V was pared by 1 base and J by 13 bases, with 17 bases of the junction left unmatched. CDR3 length equals 17 residues. This chain's CDR3 is CASSQGVLSSGEGEQYF. CDR3 in DNA: TGCGCCAGCAGCCAAGGAGTCCTATCTAGCGGGGAAGGGGAGCAGTACTTC.

This clonotype came up a few times. The rearrangement joins TRBV3-1 to TRBJ1-1; D might be TRBD1 (6 bases). Germline V CDR1 and CDR2: LGHDT, YNNKEL (reference sequence). The germline V and J ends were trimmed by 0 bases and 1 base, with 12 bases remaining between them. The CDR3 sequence is 16 residues long. The CDR3 sequence is CASSQDTGIGNTEAFF. The DNA of the CDR3 is TGTGCCAGCAGCCAAGACACAGGGATAGGGAACACTGAAGCTTTCTTT. Using reference TRBV3-1 and TRBJ1-1 for the parts outside the CDR3, the full variable domain is DTAVSQTPKYLVTQMGNDKSIKCEQNLGHDTMYWYKQDSKKFLKIMFSYNNKELIINETVPNRFSPKSPDKAHLNLHINSLELGDSAVYFCASSQDTGIGNTEAFFGQGTRLTVV.

This clonotype was observed many times. The genes are TRBV4-2 and TRBJ2-5, with D possibly TRBD1 on 5 matching bases. V dropped 0 bases and J dropped 0 bases, with 17 bases sitting between them. This CDR3 region has 18 residues. Germline CDR1 reads LGHNA; CDR2 reads YNFKEQ. CDR3 DNA: TGTGCCAGCAGCCAAGAGACGATCGGCAGGGCGTACCAAGAGACCCAGTACTTC. It codes for CASSQETIGRAYQETQYF.

The chain links TRBV4-2 to TRBJ2-4, with D perhaps matching TRBD2 (5 bases). The DNA matches TRBJ2-7 better at its end, which makes the J call doubtful. Germline V gene lookup returns CDR1 LGHNA and CDR2 YNFKEQ. The length of the CDR3 is 15 residues. This chain's CDR3 is CASSQGAGDYYEQYF. CDR3 sequence (DNA): TGTGCCAGCAGCCAAGGGGCCGGGGATTACTACGAGCAGTACTTC.

This clonotype was detected many times. This sequence joins TRBV7-2 and TRBJ2-7, with D perhaps given as TRBD1 or TRBD2 (6 bases each). The CDR3 loop spans 14 amino acids. The V end was cut by 5 bases, the J end by 0 bases, with 11 bases between. Looked up from germline, CDR1 is SGHTA and CDR2 is FQGNSA. The CDR3 region has the DNA TGTGCCAGCAGCCTTGGGGGGCTCTCCTACGAGCAGTACTTC. Residues: CASSLGGLSYEQYF.

This clonotype showed up many times. V and J are TRBV29-1 and TRBJ1-1; D remains unclear. The germline V gene encodes CDR1 SQVTM and CDR2 ANQGSEA. This CDR3 has 13 residues. Trimming stripped 6 bases from V and 3 bases from J, with 14 bases between. CDR3 bases: TGCAGCGTCTCGGTAGGGTTAGACACTGAAGCTTTCTTT. This encodes CSVSVGLDTEAFF.

This clonotype was detected ten times or more. The V gene is TRBV20-1, the J gene TRBJ2-7; perhaps TRBD1 as D (5 bases). Between the trimmed V and J ends, which lost 0 bases and 1 base, there was a span of 10 bases. This CDR3 has 14 amino acids. Germline V gene sequence: CDR1 DFQATT, CDR2 SNEGSKA (reference sequence). The CDR3 coding sequence is TGCAGTGCTAGAGACTGGCAGGGATCCTACGAGCAGTACTTC. It specifies CSARDWQGSYEQYF.

The chain links TRBV6-2 or TRBV6-3 to TRBJ1-5; no firm D call. CDR1 and CDR2 (germline): MNHEY, SVGEGT. The CDR3 totals 15 residues. The V and J ends lost 5 bases and 3 bases respectively, with 14 bases between them. The CDR3 sequence is CASSPSIRANQPQHF. The CDR3 nucleotides read TGTGCCAGCAGTCCTTCGATCCGTGCCAATCAGCCCCAGCATTTT.

Ten or more counts support this clonotype. This chain joins TRBV6-5 and TRBJ2-5; D might be TRBD1 (6 bases). From germline, CDR1 is MNHEY and CDR2 SVGAGI. Trimming took off 0 bases at V and 9 bases at J, with 11 bases between the two ends. The CDR3 extends over 13 amino acids. The CDR3 sequence: CASSYSGTPAQYF. The CDR3 nucleotides are TGTGCCAGCAGTTACTCAGGGACACCGGCCCAGTACTTC.

V and J are TRBV6-2 or TRBV6-3 and TRBJ1-6; 8 bases fit TRBD1. CDR3 length: 16 residues. CDR1 and CDR2 from the germline V gene are MNHEY and SVGEGT. V trimming: 6 bases; J trimming: 8 bases; junction bases outside the gene matches: 12. The chain's CDR3 is CASSHRGQGVDSPLHF. For the CDR3, the DNA is TGTGCCAGCAGCCACCGCGGACAGGGCGTGGATTCACCCCTCCACTTT.

This clonotype was found many times. The J gene is TRBJ2-1, the V gene TRBV12-3 or TRBV12-4; 9 bases are shared with TRBD1. The CDR3 consists of 15 residues. V lost 3 bases, J lost 7 bases, and 7 bases stayed unmatched. The CDR3 spells CASSFSGQGWNEQFF. CDR3 sequence (DNA): TGTGCCAGCAGTTTTTCGGGACAGGGATGGAATGAGCAGTTCTTC.

This clonotype has a count of ten or more. V is TRBV4-1 and J is TRBJ2-7; TRBD1 matches at 9 bases. Germline trimming cut 4 bases from V and 4 bases from J; bases unmatched to any gene: 2. Germline V gene data show CDR1 as MGHRA and CDR2 as YSYEKL. The CDR3 runs 13 residues. The CDR3 region is CASSRDRVYEQYF. The CDR3 DNA reads as TGCGCCAGCAGCCGGGACAGGGTGTACGAGCAGTACTTC.